The 3 T cell receptor beta chains below come from one sample, sequenced in a study of T cell repertoires in cytomegalovirus infection. TCRdb called the reads again in MiXCR, with one record for every CDR3 protein. The sample holds about 400,000 distinct CDR3 sequences; 15% to 20% are singletons and the top ten take 8.7%. What was sequenced was PBMCs. The source of these receptors is a human donor in good health (CMV status not recorded). Some clones in this sample may be carry-over from other donors' samples.

This clonotype was seen at least ten times. The chain combines TRBV7-2 with TRBJ2-5; D gene uncertain. V lost 1 base and J lost 1, with 4 bases in between. The CDR3 extends over 13 amino acids. Germline V lookup: CDR1 SGHTA, CDR2 FQGNSA. CDR3 sequence: CASSLGSQETQYF. CDR3 sequence (DNA): TGTGCCAGCAGCTTAGGAAGCCAAGAGACCCAGTACTTC.

This clonotype was found a few times. The chain recombines TRBV30 with TRBJ2-7; 12 bases align to TRBD2. The CDR3 has 15 amino acids. Trimming removed 1 base from V and 4 bases from J; junction bases left unmatched: 5. Looked up from germline, CDR1 is GTSNPN and CDR2 is SVGIG (reference sequence). The CDR3 spells CAWSGLAGAVYEQYF. CDR3 sequence (DNA): TGTGCCTGGAGTGGACTAGCGGGAGCAGTTTACGAGCAGTACTTC.

The chain links TRBV5-5 to TRBJ2-1, with D possibly matching TRBD1 (5 bases). V lost 1 base to trimming and J lost 2 bases, with 16 bases between them. Looked up from germline, CDR1 is SGHKS and CDR2 is YYEKEE (reference sequence). There are 17 residues in the CDR3. CDR3 bases: TGTGCCAGCAGCTTGAAGTATCCAGGGCCAGCCTACAATGAGCAGTTCTTC. Translating gives CASSLKYPGPAYNEQFF.